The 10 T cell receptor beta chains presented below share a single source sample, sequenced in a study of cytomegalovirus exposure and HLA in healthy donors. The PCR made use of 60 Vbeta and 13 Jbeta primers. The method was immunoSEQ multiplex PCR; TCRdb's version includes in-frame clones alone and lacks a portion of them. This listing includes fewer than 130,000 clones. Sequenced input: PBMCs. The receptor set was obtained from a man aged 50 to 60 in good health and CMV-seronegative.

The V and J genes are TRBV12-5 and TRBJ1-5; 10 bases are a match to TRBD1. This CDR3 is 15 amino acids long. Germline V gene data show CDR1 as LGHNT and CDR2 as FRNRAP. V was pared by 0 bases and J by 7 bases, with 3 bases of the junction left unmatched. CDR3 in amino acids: CASGLVGTGAQPQHF. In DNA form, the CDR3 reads TGTGCTAGTGGTTTGGTAGGGACAGGGGCCCAGCCCCAGCATTTT.

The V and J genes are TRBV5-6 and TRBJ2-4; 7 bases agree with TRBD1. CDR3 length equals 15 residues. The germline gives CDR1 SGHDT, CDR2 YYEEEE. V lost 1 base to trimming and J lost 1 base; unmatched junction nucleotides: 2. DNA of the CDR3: TGTGCCAGCAGCTTGACAGGGGCGGCCAAAAACATTCAGTACTTC. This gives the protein CASSLTGAAKNIQYF.

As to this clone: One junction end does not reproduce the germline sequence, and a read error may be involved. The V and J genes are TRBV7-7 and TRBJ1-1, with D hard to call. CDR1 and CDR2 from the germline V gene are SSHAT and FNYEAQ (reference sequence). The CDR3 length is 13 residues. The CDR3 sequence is CASSQERNTEAFF. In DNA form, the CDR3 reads TGTGCTAGCAGCCAGGAAAGAAACACTGAAGCTTTCTTT.

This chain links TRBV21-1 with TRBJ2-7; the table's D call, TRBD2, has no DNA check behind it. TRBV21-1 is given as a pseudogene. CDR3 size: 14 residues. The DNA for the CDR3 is TGTGCCAGCAGCAAACCGGAGACTTTCTACGAGCAGTACTTC. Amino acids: CASSKPETFYEQYF.

The CDR3 DNA is TGTGCCAGCTCACCAGGACTTACTAGCAATCAGCCCCAGCATTTT. Protein sequence: CASSPGLTSNQPQHF. The chain couples TRBV18 to TRBJ1-5; D gene uncertain. The CDR3 extends over 15 amino acids. V dropped 2 bases and J dropped 0 bases, with 8 bases sitting between them. Germline lookup yields CDR1 KGHSH and CDR2 LQKENI. Combining the CDR3 with reference TRBV18 and TRBJ1-5 gives the whole variable domain NAGVMQNPRHLVRRRGQEARLRCSPMKGHSHVYWYRQLPEEGLKFMVYLQKENIIDESGMPKERFSAEFPKEGPSILRIQQVVRGDSAAYFCASSPGLTSNQPQHFGDGTRLSIL.

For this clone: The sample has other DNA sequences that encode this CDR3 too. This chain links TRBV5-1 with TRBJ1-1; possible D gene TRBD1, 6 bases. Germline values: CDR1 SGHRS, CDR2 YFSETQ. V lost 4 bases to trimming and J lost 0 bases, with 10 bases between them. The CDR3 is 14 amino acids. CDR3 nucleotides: TGCGCCAGCAGCGTACAGGGCATGAACACTGAAGCTTTCTTT. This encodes CASSVQGMNTEAFF.

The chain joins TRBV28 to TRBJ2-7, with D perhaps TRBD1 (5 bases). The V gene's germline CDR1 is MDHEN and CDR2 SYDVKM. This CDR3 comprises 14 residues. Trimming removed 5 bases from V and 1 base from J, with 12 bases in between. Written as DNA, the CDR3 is TGTGCCAGCAGTCTCAGACAGACATCCTACGAGCAGTACTTC. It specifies CASSLRQTSYEQYF. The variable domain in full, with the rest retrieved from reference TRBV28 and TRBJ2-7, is DVKVTQSSRYLVKRTGEKVFLECVQDMDHENMFWYRQDPGLGLRLIYFSYDVKMKEKGDIPEGYSVSREKKERFSLILESASTNQTSMYLCASSLRQTSYEQYFGPGTRLTVT.

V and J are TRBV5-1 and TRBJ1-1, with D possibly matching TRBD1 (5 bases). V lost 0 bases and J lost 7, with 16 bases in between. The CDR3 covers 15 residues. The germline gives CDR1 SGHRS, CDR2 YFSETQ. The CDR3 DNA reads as TGCGCCAGCAGCTTGGCCAAGGGGCAGGATTTTGAAGCTTTCTTT. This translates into CASSLAKGQDFEAFF. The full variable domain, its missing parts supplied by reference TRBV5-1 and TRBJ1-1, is KAGVTQTPRYLIKTRGQQVTLSCSPISGHRSVSWYQQTPGQGLQFLFEYFSETQRNKGNFPGRFSGRQFSNSRSEMNVSTLELGDSALYLCASSLAKGQDFEAFFGQGTRLTVV.

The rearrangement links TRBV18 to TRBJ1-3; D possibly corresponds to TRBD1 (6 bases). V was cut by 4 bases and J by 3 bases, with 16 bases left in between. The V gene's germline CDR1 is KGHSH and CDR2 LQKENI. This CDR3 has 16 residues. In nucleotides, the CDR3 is TGTGCCAGCTCACTCGGGACAAGCTCTTATGGAAACACCATATATTTT. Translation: CASSLGTSSYGNTIYF. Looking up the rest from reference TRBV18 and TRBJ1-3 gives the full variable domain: NAGVMQNPRHLVRRRGQEARLRCSPMKGHSHVYWYRQLPEEGLKFMVYLQKENIIDESGMPKERFSAEFPKEGPSILRIQQVVRGDSAAYFCASSLGTSSYGNTIYFGEGSWLTVV.

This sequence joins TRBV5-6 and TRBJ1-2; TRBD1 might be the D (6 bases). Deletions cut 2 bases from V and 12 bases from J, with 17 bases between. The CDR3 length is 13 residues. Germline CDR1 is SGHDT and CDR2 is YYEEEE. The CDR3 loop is CASSFFGTTGNTF. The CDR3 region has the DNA TGTGCCAGCAGCTTTTTTGGAACGACAGGTAACACCTTC.